These T cell receptor beta chains were read from a single sample in a study of T cell changes during pregnancy in multiple sclerosis. TCRdb's copy holds only in-frame clones and misses some; the assay was immunoSEQ multiplex PCR. This table holds some 52,000 clones, 80% to 95% found once. The sample in question was CD4+ T cells from peripheral blood mononuclear cells, obtained in the third trimester of pregnancy. The source of these receptors is a female donor with multiple sclerosis, enrolled in a pregnancy study. CDR3s include the opening cysteine and the closing phenylalanine or tryptophan. A D gene is named only where the DNA matches it firmly. For some rows the clone size is stated as once, few or many, or as a class when expanded; others skip it.

cdr3_nt | cdr3_aa | j_call | d_call | v_call | clone_size
TGTGCCAGCAGTTTCCGAGGGGGCGAGAGCAATCAGCCCCAGCATTTT | CASSFRGGESNQPQHF | TRBJ1-5 | TRBD1 | TRBV6-5 | NA
TGTGCCACCAGCAGAGATAGAGCGTCTAGGGGGGAAAAACTGTTTTTT | CATSRDRASRGEKLFF | TRBJ1-4 | NA | TRBV15 | NA
TGTGCCAGCAGCTTGGCCGGAACAGGGTTGGGTTCACCCCTCCACTTT | CASSLAGTGLGSPLHF | TRBJ1-6 | NA | TRBV5-4 | NA
TGTGCCAGTAGTATGGCGGGAACAGAGATTTATGGCTACACCTTC | CASSMAGTEIYGYTF | TRBJ1-2 | NA | TRBV19 | NA
TGCGCCAGCAGTCCGGGACAGGGACGGAACACCATATATTTT | CASSPGQGRNTIYF | TRBJ1-3 | TRBD1 | TRBV23-1 | NA
TGTGCCAGCAGCAACGACAGGGCCTATGGCTACACCTTC | CASSNDRAYGYTF | TRBJ1-2 | TRBD1 | TRBV5-6 | NA
TGTGCCTGGGCAGGGGGCCCTTATGGCTACACCTTC | CAWAGGPYGYTF | TRBJ1-2 | TRBD1 | TRBV30 | NA
TGCGCCAGCAGCTTGTTCAGCTCTGGAAACACCATATATTTT | CASSLFSSGNTIYF | TRBJ1-3 | NA | TRBV5-1 | NA
TGCGCCAGCAGCCAAGATTACCCAGGCGCGAACACCGGGGAGCTGTTTTTT | CASSQDYPGANTGELFF | TRBJ2-2 | NA | TRBV4-3 | NA
TGTGCCTGGGCCCGGGCGCCGGGGAGTGAAAAACTGTTTTTT | CAWARAPGSEKLFF | TRBJ1-4 | NA | TRBV30 | NA
TGTGCCAGTAGTATAGGACAACCCGGCCACTACGAGCAGTACTTC | CASSIGQPGHYEQYF | TRBJ2-7 | NA | TRBV19 | NA
TGTGCCAGCAGCCCACTTTATGGCTACACCTTC | CASSPLYGYTF | TRBJ1-2 | NA | TRBV7-2 | NA
TGCGCCAGCAGCGACAGGGGTAACACTGAAGCTTTCTTT | CASSDRGNTEAFF | TRBJ1-1 | TRBD1 | TRBV5-1 | NA
TGTGCCAGCACTTTACTAGCGGGGGGCGGCACCGGGGAGCTGTTTTTT | CASTLLAGGGTGELFF | TRBJ2-2 | TRBD2 | TRBV5-5 | NA
TGTGCCAGCAGCTTAATGGGGGGAGGGACTGAAGCTTTCTTT | CASSLMGGGTEAFF | TRBJ1-1 | NA | TRBV7-3 | NA
TGCAGCGTTGAAGACCGGGTGAACACTGAAGCTTTCTTT | CSVEDRVNTEAFF | TRBJ1-1 | NA | TRBV29-1 | once
TGTGCCAGCAGCTTAGAACCCCGGGCGGGCTATGGCTACACCTTC | CASSLEPRAGYGYTF | TRBJ1-2 | NA | TRBV7-2 | NA
TGCGCCAGCAGCCGATCCTTCGGACTAGCGGGGGGATACAATGAGCAGTTCTTC | CASSRSFGLAGGYNEQFF | TRBJ2-1 | TRBD2 | TRBV4-3 | NA
TGTGCCAGCTCACCCCCAACCAACGGGGGGAGGGATACGCAGTATTTT | CASSPPTNGGRDTQYF | TRBJ2-3 | TRBD2 | TRBV18 | NA
TGTGCCAGTCAACGGGACAGGGGTAATACTGAGACCCAGTACTTC | CASQRDRGNTETQYF | TRBJ2-5 | TRBD1 | TRBV19 | NA
TGTGCCAGCAGCTTAACGTCCAGCGGGGGTCCAGATACGCAGTATTTT | CASSLTSSGGPDTQYF | TRBJ2-3 | TRBD2 | TRBV7-3 | NA
TGTGCCAGCAGACGGACAGGGGGCTTGCTTTTTTTTGATGAGCAGTTCTTC | CASRRTGGLLFFDEQFF | TRBJ2-1 | TRBD1 | TRBV14 | NA
TGTGCCAGCAGTGTGAGCCTAGCCCCACAAGAGACCCAGTACTTC | CASSVSLAPQETQYF | TRBJ2-5 | NA | TRBV6-1 | NA
TGTGCCAGCAGTGACTCGAATGGTCGGGCAGATACGCAGTATTTT | CASSDSNGRADTQYF | TRBJ2-3 | NA | TRBV6-4 | NA
TGCGCCAGCAGCCCGGTGGGACTAGCGGGGCAAGGCTACCAAGAGACCCAGTACTTC | CASSPVGLAGQGYQETQYF | TRBJ2-5 | TRBD2 | TRBV5-1 | NA
TGTGCCAGCAGTGCCAGCTCCTACGAGCAGTACTTC | CASSASSYEQYF | TRBJ2-7 | NA | TRBV6-1 | NA
TGTGCCAGCAGCGTAGGACTAGCGGGGGGGGGAGATACGCAGTATTTT | CASSVGLAGGGDTQYF | TRBJ2-3 | TRBD2 | TRBV9 | NA
TGTGCCACCCGATCCCTCGCGGGTGGCGGCTACGAGCAGTACTTC | CATRSLAGGGYEQYF | TRBJ2-7 | NA | TRBV6-6 | NA
TGTGCCAGCAGCTTAGTTGGAGCGGGGGGGACTGGGGCCAACGTCCTGACTTTC | CASSLVGAGGTGANVLTF | TRBJ2-6 | TRBD2 | TRBV7-2 | once
TGCGCCAGCAGCCAAGAAGAGAGGACTAACTATGGCTACACCTTC | CASSQEERTNYGYTF | TRBJ1-2 | NA | TRBV4-3 | once
TGTGCCAGCAGCTTAAATCCGGGTCAGCCCCAGCATTTT | CASSLNPGQPQHF | TRBJ1-5 | NA | TRBV7-9 | NA
TGTGCCACCAGCAGAGGAGGGGGGGATCAGCCCCAGCATTTT | CATSRGGGDQPQHF | TRBJ1-5 | NA | TRBV15 | NA
TGTGCCAGCAGCTCTAACGCCGGGACAGCCTTCTTTAATGAAAAACTGTTTTTT | CASSSNAGTAFFNEKLFF | TRBJ1-4 | TRBD1 | TRBV5-6 | NA
TGTGCCAGCTCCTCTGGGCGGATCCGGGACATAAAAGGCTACACCTTC | CASSSGRIRDIKGYTF | TRBJ1-2 | NA | TRBV7-3 | NA
TGTGCCAGCAGCTTAGGCCCTACGGGGGAATATGGCTACACCTTC | CASSLGPTGEYGYTF | TRBJ1-2 | NA | TRBV7-8 | NA
TGTGCCAGCAGCCCCCAGAGACCTGGAGCCTACGAGCAGTACTTC | CASSPQRPGAYEQYF | TRBJ2-7 | NA | TRBV6-1 | NA
TGTGCCAGCAGCTTAAGGGCTAGCGGGGTGGGCTACAATGAGCAGTTCTTC | CASSLRASGVGYNEQFF | TRBJ2-1 | TRBD2 | TRBV7-3 | NA
TGTGCCAGTAGTCGAGGACAGGTCTCCTACGAGCAGTACTTC | CASSRGQVSYEQYF | TRBJ2-7 | TRBD1 | TRBV19 | once
TGTGCCAGCTCACCGACAGGGTTGAGTGAAAAACTGTTTTTT | CASSPTGLSEKLFF | TRBJ1-4 | TRBD1 | TRBV18 | NA
TGTGCCAGCAGCTTGGATATAATCCCCACAGATACGCAGTATTTT | CASSLDIIPTDTQYF | TRBJ2-3 | NA | TRBV5-6 | NA
TGTGCCAGCAGTCCACCCAATGCGGTTTACAATGAGCAGTTCTTC | CASSPPNAVYNEQFF | TRBJ2-1 | NA | TRBV7-9 | NA
TGCGCCAGCAGCCCCCGTAGGGGTATGAACACTGAAGCTTTCTTT | CASSPRRGMNTEAFF | TRBJ1-1 | NA | TRBV5-1 | NA
TGCGCCAGCAGCTTGGACCTAGCGGGGGGCTCGGATACGCAGTATTTT | CASSLDLAGGSDTQYF | TRBJ2-3 | TRBD2 | TRBV5-1 | NA
TGTGCCAGCAGTAGGACTCATACCACAGATACGCAGTATTTT | CASSRTHTTDTQYF | TRBJ2-3 | NA | TRBV6-5 | NA
TGCGCCAGCAGTCAGGGATGGACACAGGTCGTGCATGAGCAGTTCTTC | CASSQGWTQVVHEQFF | TRBJ2-1 | NA | TRBV23-1 | NA
TGTGCCAGCAGATCGTCCCTCAAGGAGTTGGATAATCAGCCCCAGCATTTT | CASRSSLKELDNQPQHF | TRBJ1-5 | NA | TRBV21-1 | NA
TGTGCCAGCAGTGACTGGCAGGGTAGCAATCAGCCCCAGCATTTT | CASSDWQGSNQPQHF | TRBJ1-5 | NA | TRBV6-1 | NA
TGTGCCAGCAGCCCGACTAGCAAAGAGACCCAGTACTTC | CASSPTSKETQYF | TRBJ2-5 | TRBD2 | TRBV5-4 | NA
TGTGCCAGCAGTGCTGGGACTAGCGGGCTCACAGATACGCAGTATTTT | CASSAGTSGLTDTQYF | TRBJ2-3 | TRBD2 | TRBV6-1 | NA
TGTGCCAGCAGCTCGACCACAGGGAAAAACATTCAGTACTTC | CASSSTTGKNIQYF | TRBJ2-4 | NA | TRBV7-2 | NA
TGTGCCAGCAGCCCTCAAAAGGGACTAGCGGGGGAAGAGACCCAGTACTTC | CASSPQKGLAGEETQYF | TRBJ2-5 | TRBD2 | TRBV4-2 | NA